This T cell receptor (beta chain) was identified in a study of a mutant IDH1 vaccine in newly diagnosed glioma (dated by TCRdb to the early 2020s). For the wider study: Patients received eight vaccinations in weeks 1, 3, 5, 7, 11, 15, 19 and 23, corresponding to visits V03 through V10. Vaccination started 4-6 weeks after radiotherapy alone, or was given together with temozolomide cycles in the groups whose treatment included chemotherapy. Of the approximately 30 treated patients, about 62% were male and around 40% were female, and a mean age of roughly 41 years was recorded. Before enrollment, most patients had been given radiochemotherapy with temozolomide as standard therapy, while the rest had received either radiotherapy alone or temozolomide alone. Six visits were used for peripheral blood collection: V03 (baseline), V05, V07, V10, V12 and V13. Longitudinal TCRB deep sequencing was done for 25 to 30 treated patients, wherever samples were available for exploratory analyses.

Library creation used the immunoSEQ multiplex PCR assay. Rearranged TCR beta chain sequences were amplified with the hsTCRB Kit following the manufacturer's protocol. Sequencing of TCRB libraries was carried out on an Illumina MiSeq. Under the source paper's analysis protocol: Demultiplexing, trimming and gene mapping were performed with the kit vendor's proprietary platform. TCRdb stores this immuneACCESS table with in-frame sequences only. Part of the clones is absent; in the studies checked, under half of the shortfall reflects unresolved V genes, and no reason is known for the rest. V and J calls and clone size are those listed in that table; D and trimming were worked out from the DNA. Counted in this sample were about 51,000 clones; over 75% of them appeared once. The ten largest clonotypes hold under 2% of the sample. The sample's time point label, in plain terms: week 5, during vaccination. Every vaccine dose consisted of 300 ug of a 20-mer mutant IDH1 peptide in Montanide, administered subcutaneously together with topical imiquimod. Donors had newly diagnosed WHO grade 3 or 4 IDH1-mutant astrocytomas with loss of nuclear ATRX. The samples were drawn from NOA16, a multicentre, single-arm, open-label phase I trial in Germany that tested a mutant IDH1 peptide vaccine in humans for the first time. Genomic DNA for TCRB sequencing was extracted from EDTA blood using the DNeasy Blood and Tissue Kit.

Broad study findings and their caveats: Availability determined which PBMC samples were chosen for TCRB deep sequencing. No apparent relationship was observed between pseudoprogression and alterations in the top peripheral T cell clonotypes detected by TCRB sequencing. According to the authors, sample limitations meant that analyses of patient blood samples could not be reproduced. Immune responses induced by the vaccine were seen in about 93% of patients across multiple MHC alleles.

This clone was counted only a few times. Its antigen specificity is not known. It has no much larger one-base neighbor in the sample; base qualities were not kept. CDR1 and CDR2, per the germline V gene, are MNHNS and SASEGT. The junction carries 13 bases between V and J, which are trimmed by 6 bases and 8 bases respectively. The CDR3 goes from the cysteine to the phenylalanine over 12 residues. Just the 36-base CDR3 DNA is kept, in frame starting at base 1. This sample comprised PBMCs, obtained from a glioma patient whose treatment included an IDH1 peptide vaccine. This TCR derives from a woman in her 40s with glioma. The rearrangement joined TRBV6-1 to TRBJ1-1; the D gene remains uncertain. The CDR3 protein is CASSLKLAEAFF. The DNA sequence follows: TGTGCCAGCAGCCTGAAGCTCGCAGAAGCTTTCTTT.